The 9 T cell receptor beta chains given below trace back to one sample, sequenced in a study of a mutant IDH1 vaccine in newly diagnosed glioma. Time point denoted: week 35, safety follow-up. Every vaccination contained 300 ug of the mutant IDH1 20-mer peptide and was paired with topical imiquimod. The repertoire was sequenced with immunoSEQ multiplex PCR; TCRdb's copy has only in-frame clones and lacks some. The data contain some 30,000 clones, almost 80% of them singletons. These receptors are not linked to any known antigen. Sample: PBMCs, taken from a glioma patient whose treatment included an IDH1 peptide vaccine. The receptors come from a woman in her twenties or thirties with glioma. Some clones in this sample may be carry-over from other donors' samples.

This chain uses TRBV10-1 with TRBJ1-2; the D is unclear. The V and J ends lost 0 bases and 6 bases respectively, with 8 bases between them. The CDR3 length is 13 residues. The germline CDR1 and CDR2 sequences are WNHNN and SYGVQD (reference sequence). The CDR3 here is CASSESGRDGYTF. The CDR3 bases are TGCGCCAGCAGTGAGTCGGGGAGGGATGGCTACACCTTC.

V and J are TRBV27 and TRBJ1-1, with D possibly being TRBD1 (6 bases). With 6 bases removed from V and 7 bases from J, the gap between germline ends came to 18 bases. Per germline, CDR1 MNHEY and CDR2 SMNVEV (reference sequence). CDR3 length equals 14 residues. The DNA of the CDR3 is TGTGCCAGCAGCCGCAACACAGGGTTTTATGAAGCTTTCTTT. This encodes CASSRNTGFYEAFF.

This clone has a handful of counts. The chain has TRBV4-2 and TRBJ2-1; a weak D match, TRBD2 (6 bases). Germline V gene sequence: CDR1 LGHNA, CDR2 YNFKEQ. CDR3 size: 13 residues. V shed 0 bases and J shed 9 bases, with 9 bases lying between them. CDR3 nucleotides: TGTGCCAGCAGCCAAGATCCAGCGGGTGAGCAGTTCTTC. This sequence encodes CASSQDPAGEQFF.

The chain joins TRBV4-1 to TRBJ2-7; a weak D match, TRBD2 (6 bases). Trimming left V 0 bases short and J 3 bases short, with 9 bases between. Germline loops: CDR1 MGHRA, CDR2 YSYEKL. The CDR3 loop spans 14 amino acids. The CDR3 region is CASSQDSGDYEQYF. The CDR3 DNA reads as TGCGCCAGCAGCCAAGATTCGGGGGACTACGAGCAGTACTTC.

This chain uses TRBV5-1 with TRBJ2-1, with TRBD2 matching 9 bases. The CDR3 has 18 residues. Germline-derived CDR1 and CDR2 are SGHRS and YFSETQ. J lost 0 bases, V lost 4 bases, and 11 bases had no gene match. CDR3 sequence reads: CASSPGTSPKGSYNEQFF. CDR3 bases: TGCGCCAGCAGCCCCGGGACTAGCCCCAAGGGCTCCTACAATGAGCAGTTCTTC.

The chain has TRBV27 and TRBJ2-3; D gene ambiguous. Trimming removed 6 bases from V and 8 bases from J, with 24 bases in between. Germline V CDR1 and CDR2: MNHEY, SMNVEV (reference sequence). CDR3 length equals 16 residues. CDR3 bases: TGTGCCAGCAGCACCTCTCGGACCCCGGCGCCCGCTACGCAGTATTTT. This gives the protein CASSTSRTPAPATQYF.

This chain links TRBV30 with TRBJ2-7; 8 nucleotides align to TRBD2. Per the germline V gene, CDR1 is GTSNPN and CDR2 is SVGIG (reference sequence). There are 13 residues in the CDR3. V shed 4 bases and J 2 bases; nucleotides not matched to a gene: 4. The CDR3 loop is CAWNPAGAYEQYF. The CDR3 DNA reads TGTGCCTGGAATCCAGCGGGGGCCTACGAGCAGTACTTC.

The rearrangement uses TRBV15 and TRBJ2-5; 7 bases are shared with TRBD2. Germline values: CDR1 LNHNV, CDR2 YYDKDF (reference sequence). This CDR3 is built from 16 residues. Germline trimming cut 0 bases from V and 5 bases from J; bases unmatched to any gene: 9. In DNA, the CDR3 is TGTGCCACCAGCAGAGATGGGGGGGAAGGTCGGGAGACCCAGTACTTC. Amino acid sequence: CATSRDGGEGRETQYF.

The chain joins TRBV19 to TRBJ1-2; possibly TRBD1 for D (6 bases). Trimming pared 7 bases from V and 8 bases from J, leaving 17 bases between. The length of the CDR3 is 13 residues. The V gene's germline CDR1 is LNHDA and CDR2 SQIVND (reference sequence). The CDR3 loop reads CASTLGHDGGYTF. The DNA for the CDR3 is TGTGCCAGTACCCTGGGACACGACGGAGGCTACACCTTC.